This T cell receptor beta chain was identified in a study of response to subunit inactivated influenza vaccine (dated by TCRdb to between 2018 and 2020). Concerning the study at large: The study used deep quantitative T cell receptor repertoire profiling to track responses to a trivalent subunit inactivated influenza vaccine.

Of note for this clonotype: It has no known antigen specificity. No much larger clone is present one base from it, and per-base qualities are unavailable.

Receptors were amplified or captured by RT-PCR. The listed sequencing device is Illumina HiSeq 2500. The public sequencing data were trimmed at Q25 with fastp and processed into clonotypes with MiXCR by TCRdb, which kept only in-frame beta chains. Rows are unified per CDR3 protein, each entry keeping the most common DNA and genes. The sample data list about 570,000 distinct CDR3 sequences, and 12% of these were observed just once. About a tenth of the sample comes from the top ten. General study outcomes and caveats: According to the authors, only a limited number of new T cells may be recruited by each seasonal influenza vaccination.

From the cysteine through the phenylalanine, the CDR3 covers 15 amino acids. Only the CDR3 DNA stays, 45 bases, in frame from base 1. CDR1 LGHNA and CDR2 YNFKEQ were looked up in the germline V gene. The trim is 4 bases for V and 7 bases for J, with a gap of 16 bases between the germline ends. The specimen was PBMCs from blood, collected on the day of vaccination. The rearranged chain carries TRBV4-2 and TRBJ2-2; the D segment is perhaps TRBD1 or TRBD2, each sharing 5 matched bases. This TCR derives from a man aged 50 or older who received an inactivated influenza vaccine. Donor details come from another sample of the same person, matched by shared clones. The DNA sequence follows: TGTGCCAGCAGCCGAGGGACCTACTCGGACGGGGAGCTGTTTTTT. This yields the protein CASSRGTYSDGELFF.